One T cell receptor beta chain is described in this entry. What it binds is unknown. Alopecia areata patients had lesional scalp punch biopsies and peripheral blood taken from them. Sorted populations comprised CD4+ and CD8+ T cells obtained from PBMCs. Deletions cut 0 bases from V and 3 bases from J, with 11 bases between. Germline V CDR1 and CDR2: SGHRS, YFSETQ. This CDR3 is built from 15 residues. This sample stems from a study of CD8+ T cells in alopecia areata. Whole-study results and caveats: Normal scalp showed lower clonality than lesional scalp, especially alopecia totalis/universalis.

RNA extraction was followed by reverse transcription into cDNA, which acted as the sequencing template. TCRdb's copy holds only in-frame clones and misses some; the assay was immunoSEQ multiplex PCR. The repertoire holds about 110,000 clones, under 65% seen once, with more than 20% in the top ten. The clonotype was recovered from a human donor with alopecia areata. Sequences were obtained from NKG2D-low CD8+ T cells sorted from blood. This rearrangement joins TRBV5-1 to TRBJ2-3; tentatively, D is TRBD1 (6 bases). CDR3 nucleotides: TGCGCCAGCAGCTTGGACAGGGCCGAAACAGATACGCAGTATTTT. Protein: CASSLDRAETDTQYF. The full variable domain, in which reference TRBV5-1 and TRBJ2-3 provide the parts outside the CDR3, is KAGVTQTPRYLIKTRGQQVTLSCSPISGHRSVSWYQQTPGQGLQFLFEYFSETQRNKGNFPGRFSGRQFSNSRSEMNVSTLELGDSALYLCASSLDRAETDTQYFGPGTRLTVL.